A single sample gave rise to the 8 T cell receptor beta chains below, sequenced in a study of blood T cell repertoires in COVID-19. Clones were read by immunoSEQ multiplex PCR, and TCRdb kept only the in-frame ones, dropping some. The data hold 110,000 or so clones, with 75% to 85% observed a single time. Specimen: peripheral blood. The receptors come from a woman between 70 and 85 years old with acute or convalescent COVID-19.

The J gene is TRBJ2-5, the V gene TRBV30, with 7 bases lining up with TRBD2. The germline CDR1 and CDR2 sequences are GTSNPN and SVGIG (reference sequence). Trimming took 1 base from V and 3 from J; bases not matched to a gene: 8. This CDR3 contains 15 residues. The CDR3 region has the DNA TGTGCCTGGAGTGCTTTCGGAGCGGGGAAAGAGACCCAGTACTTC. This gives the protein CAWSAFGAGKETQYF. The full variable domain, rest sourced from reference TRBV30 and TRBJ2-5, is SQTIHQWPATLVQPVGSPLSLECTVEGTSNPNLYWYRQAAGRGLQLLFYSVGIGQISSEVPQNLSASRPQDRQFILSSKKLLLSDSGFYLCAWSAFGAGKETQYFGPGTRLLVL.

The chain employs TRBV10-2 and TRBJ2-5; 10 positions match TRBD1. The CDR3 loop spans 15 amino acids. CDR1 and CDR2 (germline): WSHSY, SAAADI. V gave up 6 bases and J gave up 4 bases; unmatched junction bases: 8. The CDR3 DNA sequence: TGCGCCAGCAGGACAGGGGGCTCGGTTGGAGAGACCCAGTACTTC. The encoded protein is CASRTGGSVGETQYF.

V gene TRBV4-1 combines with J gene TRBJ2-1; perhaps TRBD2 as D (5 bases). The germline V gene has CDR1 MGHRA and CDR2 YSYEKL. There are 16 residues in the CDR3. With 1 base removed from V and 10 bases from J, the gap between germline ends came to 20 bases. The CDR3 DNA reads TGCGCCAGCAGCCAAGGAGGAAGAGGGCGTCCAGGCGAGCAGTTCTTC. Its translation is CASSQGGRGRPGEQFF.

The genes are TRBV27 and TRBJ1-6; 7 bases are a match to TRBD1. Germline V gene lookup returns CDR1 MNHEY and CDR2 SMNVEV (reference sequence). With V trimmed by 6 bases and J by 2 bases, 13 bases remained unmatched. The CDR3 extends over 18 amino acids. The CDR3 DNA sequence: TGTGCCAGCAGCTATACTCGGACAGGATCCCCCTATAATTCACCCCTCCACTTT. Protein: CASSYTRTGSPYNSPLHF.

This chain uses TRBV4-3 with TRBJ1-4, with TRBD1 identical over 8 bases. Germline CDR1 reads LGHNA; CDR2 reads YSLEER. CDR3 length: 14 residues. V lost 6 bases, J lost 8 bases, and 8 bases stayed unmatched. The CDR3 is CASSDRTGREKLFF. CDR3 in DNA: TGCGCCAGCAGTGACCGGACAGGGAGGGAAAAACTGTTTTTT.

The rearrangement joins TRBV6-6 to TRBJ2-5; 8 nucleotides agree with TRBD2. The CDR3 runs to 14 residues. V was pared by 7 bases and J by 5 bases, with 9 bases of the junction left unmatched. Germline CDR1 reads MNHNY; CDR2 reads SVGAGI (reference sequence). CDR3: CASTLNGGDETQYF. CDR3 DNA: TGTGCCAGCACCTTAAACGGGGGGGATGAGACCCAGTACTTC.

The chain carries TRBV14 and TRBJ1-2; D is possibly TRBD1 (6 bases). Trimming pared 2 bases from V and 7 bases from J, leaving 11 bases between. Germline V gives CDR1 SGHDN, CDR2 FVKESK. The CDR3 has 13 residues. The CDR3 DNA follows: TGTGCCAGCAGCCAAAGGCAGGGGACTGGCTACACCTTC. Translated, it gives CASSQRQGTGYTF. Full variable domain (missing parts from reference TRBV14 and TRBJ1-2): EAGVTQFPSHSVIEKGQTVTLRCDPISGHDNLYWYRRVMGKEIKFLLHFVKESKQDESGMPNNRFLAERTGGTYSTLKVQPAELEDSGVYFCASSQRQGTGYTFGSGTRLTVV.

The chain has TRBV6-2 or TRBV6-3 and TRBJ1-1; tentative D call: TRBD1 (5 bases). Germline lookup yields CDR1 MNHEY and CDR2 SVGEGT. Between the trimmed V and J ends, which lost 2 bases and 3 bases, there was a span of 10 bases. CDR3 length equals 14 residues. CDR3 sequence: CASSYQGTDTEAFF. The CDR3 DNA reads as TGTGCCAGCAGTTACCAGGGAACGGACACTGAAGCTTTCTTT.